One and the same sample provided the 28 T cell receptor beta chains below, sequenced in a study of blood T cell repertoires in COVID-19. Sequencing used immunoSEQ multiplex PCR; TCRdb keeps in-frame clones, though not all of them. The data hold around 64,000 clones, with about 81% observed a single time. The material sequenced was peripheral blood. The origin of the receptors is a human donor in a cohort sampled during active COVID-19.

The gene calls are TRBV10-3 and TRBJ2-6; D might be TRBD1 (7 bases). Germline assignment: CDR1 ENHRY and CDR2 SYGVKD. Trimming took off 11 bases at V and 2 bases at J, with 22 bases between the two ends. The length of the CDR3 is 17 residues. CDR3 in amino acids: CAAQGGPPDPGANVLTF. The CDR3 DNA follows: TGTGCCGCCCAGGGGGGACCTCCAGACCCTGGGGCCAACGTCCTGACTTTC.

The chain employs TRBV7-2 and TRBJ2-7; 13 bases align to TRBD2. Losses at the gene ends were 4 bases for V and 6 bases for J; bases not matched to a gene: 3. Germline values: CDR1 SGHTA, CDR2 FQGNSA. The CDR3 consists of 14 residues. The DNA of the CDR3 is TGTGCCAGCAGCTCAGGGACTAGCGGGGTCGAGCAGTACTTC. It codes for CASSSGTSGVEQYF.

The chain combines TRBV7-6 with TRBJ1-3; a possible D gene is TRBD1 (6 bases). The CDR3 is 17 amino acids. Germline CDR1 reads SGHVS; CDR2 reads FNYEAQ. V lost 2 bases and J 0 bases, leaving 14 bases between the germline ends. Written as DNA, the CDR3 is TGTGCCAGCAGCTTATTCAGACAGGCCACCTCTGGAAACACCATATATTTT. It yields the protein CASSLFRQATSGNTIYF.

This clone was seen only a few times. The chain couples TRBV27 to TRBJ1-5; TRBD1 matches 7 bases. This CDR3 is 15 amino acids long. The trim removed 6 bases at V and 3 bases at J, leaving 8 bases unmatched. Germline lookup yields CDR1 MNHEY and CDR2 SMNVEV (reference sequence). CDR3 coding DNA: TGTGCCAGCAGCTTACAGGGGCAGCCCAATCAGCCCCAGCATTTT. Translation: CASSLQGQPNQPQHF.

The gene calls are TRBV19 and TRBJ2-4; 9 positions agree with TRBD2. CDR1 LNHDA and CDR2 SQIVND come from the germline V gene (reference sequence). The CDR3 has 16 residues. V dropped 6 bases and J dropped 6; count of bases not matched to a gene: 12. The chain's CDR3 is CASSLHSGGESNIQYF. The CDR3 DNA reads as TGTGCCAGTAGCCTCCATAGCGGGGGCGAGTCAAACATTCAGTACTTC.

The CDR3: CASSEFGGSGEKLFF. As DNA, the CDR3 is TGTGCCAGCAGTGAATTCGGGGGGTCGGGTGAAAAACTGTTTTTT. V usage is TRBV25-1 and J usage is TRBJ1-4; D is possibly TRBD1 (5 bases). This CDR3 has 15 residues. The germline V gene has CDR1 MGHDK and CDR2 SYGVNS. Trimming shortened V by 1 base and J by 7 bases, and 13 bases separated the two germline ends.

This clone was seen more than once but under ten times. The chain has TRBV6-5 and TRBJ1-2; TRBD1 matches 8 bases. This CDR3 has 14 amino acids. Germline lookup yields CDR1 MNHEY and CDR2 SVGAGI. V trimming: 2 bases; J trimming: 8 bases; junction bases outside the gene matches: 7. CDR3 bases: TGTGCCAGCAGTTACGCAGGGGGCGCGGGAGGCTACACCTTC. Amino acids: CASSYAGGAGGYTF.

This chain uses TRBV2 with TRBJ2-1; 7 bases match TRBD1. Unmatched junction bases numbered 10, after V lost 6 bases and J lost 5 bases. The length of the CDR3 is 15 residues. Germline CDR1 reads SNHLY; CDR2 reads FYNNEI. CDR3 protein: CASRGVRDRNNEQFF. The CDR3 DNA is TGTGCCAGCAGAGGTGTCCGGGACAGAAACAATGAGCAGTTCTTC.

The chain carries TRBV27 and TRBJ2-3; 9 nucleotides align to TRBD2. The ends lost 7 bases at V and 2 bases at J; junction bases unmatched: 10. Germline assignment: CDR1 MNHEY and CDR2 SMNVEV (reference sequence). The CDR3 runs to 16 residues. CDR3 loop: CASNPQRGVVTDTQYF. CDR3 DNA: TGTGCCAGCAACCCACAGCGGGGGGTCGTCACAGATACGCAGTATTTT.

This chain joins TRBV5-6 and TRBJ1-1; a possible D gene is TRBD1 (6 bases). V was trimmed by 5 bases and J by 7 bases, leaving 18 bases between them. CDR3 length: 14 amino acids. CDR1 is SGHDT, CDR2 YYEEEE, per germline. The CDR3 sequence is CASSLAGTPVEAFF. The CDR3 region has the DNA TGTGCCAGCAGTCTCGCAGGGACACCGGTTGAAGCTTTCTTT.

CDR3 sequence: CATSRESSGAHNEQFF. The CDR3 coding sequence is TGTGCCACCAGCAGAGAGTCTAGCGGGGCGCACAATGAGCAGTTCTTC. V usage is TRBV15 and J usage is TRBJ2-1, with TRBD2 matching 9 bases. Germline assignment: CDR1 LNHNV and CDR2 YYDKDF (reference sequence). The CDR3 runs 16 residues. J gave up 5 bases and V 0 bases, and 5 bases lay outside the gene matches.

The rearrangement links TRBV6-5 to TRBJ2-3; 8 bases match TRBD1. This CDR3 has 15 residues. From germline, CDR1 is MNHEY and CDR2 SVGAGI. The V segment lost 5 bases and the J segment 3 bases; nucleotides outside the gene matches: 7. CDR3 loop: CASSPSTGVTDTQYF. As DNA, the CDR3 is TGTGCCAGCAGTCCCTCGACAGGGGTGACAGATACGCAGTATTTT.

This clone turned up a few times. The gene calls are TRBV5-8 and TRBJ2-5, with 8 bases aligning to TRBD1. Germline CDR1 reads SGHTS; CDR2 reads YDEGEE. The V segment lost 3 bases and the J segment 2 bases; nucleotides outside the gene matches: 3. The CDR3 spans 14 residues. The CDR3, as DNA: TGTGCCAGCAGCTCGCGACAGGGGCAAGAGACCCAGTACTTC. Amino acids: CASSSRQGQETQYF.

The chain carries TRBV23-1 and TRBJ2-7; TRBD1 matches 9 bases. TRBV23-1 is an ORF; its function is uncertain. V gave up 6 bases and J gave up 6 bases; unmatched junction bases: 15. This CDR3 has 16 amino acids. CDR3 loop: CASRNRGRLDYGEQYV. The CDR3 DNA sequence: TGCGCCAGCAGGAACAGGGGGCGTCTGGATTATGGCGAGCAGTACGTC.

This chain's CDR3 is CASKSQGRTDTQYF. CDR3 DNA: TGTGCCAGCAAATCACAGGGGCGCACAGATACGCAGTATTTT. The chain recombines TRBV2 with TRBJ2-3; TRBD1 matches at 7 bases. Germline lookup yields CDR1 SNHLY and CDR2 FYNNEI. The V gene end was trimmed by 7 bases and the J gene end by 1 base; junction bases not matched to a gene: 5. This CDR3 region has 14 residues. The variable domain in full, completed from reference TRBV2 and TRBJ2-3, reads EPEVTQTPSHQVTQMGQEVILRCVPISNHLYFYWYRQILGQKVEFLVSFYNNEISEKSEIFDDQFSVERPDGSNFTLKIRSTKLEDSAMYFCASKSQGRTDTQYFGPGTRLTVL.

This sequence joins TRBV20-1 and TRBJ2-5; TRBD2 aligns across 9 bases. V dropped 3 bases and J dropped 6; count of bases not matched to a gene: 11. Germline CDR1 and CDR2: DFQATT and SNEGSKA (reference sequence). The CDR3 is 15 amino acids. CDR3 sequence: CSASKLRGGVQTQYF. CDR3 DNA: TGCAGTGCTAGTAAATTGCGGGGGGGCGTCCAGACCCAGTACTTC.

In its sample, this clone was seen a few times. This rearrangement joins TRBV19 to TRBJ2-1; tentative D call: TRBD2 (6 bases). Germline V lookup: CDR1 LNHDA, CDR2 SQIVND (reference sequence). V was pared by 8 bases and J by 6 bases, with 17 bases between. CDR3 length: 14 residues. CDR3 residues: CASSLGGPGNEQFF. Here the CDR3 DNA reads TGTGCCAGTTCCCTGGGGGGTCCGGGCAATGAGCAGTTCTTC.

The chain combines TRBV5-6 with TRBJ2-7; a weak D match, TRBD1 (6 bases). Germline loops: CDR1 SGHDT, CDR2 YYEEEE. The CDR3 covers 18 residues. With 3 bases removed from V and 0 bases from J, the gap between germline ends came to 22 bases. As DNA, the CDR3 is TGTGCCAGCAGCTCCTCGGATTGGCAGGGGCGAAACTCCTACGAGCAGTACTTC. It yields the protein CASSSSDWQGRNSYEQYF.

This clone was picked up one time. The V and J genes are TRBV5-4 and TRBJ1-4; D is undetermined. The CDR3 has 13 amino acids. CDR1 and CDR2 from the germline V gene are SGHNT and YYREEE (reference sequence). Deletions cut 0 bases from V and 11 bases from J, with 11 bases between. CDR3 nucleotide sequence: TGTGCCAGCAGCTTGGCCGGCAGGATCAAACTGTTTTTT. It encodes CASSLAGRIKLFF.

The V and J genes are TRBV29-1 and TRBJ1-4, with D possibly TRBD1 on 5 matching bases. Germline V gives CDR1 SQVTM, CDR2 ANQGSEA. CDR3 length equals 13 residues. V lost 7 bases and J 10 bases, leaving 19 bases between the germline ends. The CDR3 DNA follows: TGCAGCGCATCCAGGGAATTCATGGGAAAACTGTTTTTT. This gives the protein CSASREFMGKLFF.

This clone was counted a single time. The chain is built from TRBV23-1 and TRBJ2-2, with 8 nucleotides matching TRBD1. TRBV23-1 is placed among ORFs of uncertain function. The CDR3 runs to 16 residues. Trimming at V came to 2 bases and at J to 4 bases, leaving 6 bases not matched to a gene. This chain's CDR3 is CASSQPGGQCTGELFF. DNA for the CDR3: TGCGCCAGCAGTCAACCAGGGGGCCAATGCACCGGGGAGCTGTTTTTT.

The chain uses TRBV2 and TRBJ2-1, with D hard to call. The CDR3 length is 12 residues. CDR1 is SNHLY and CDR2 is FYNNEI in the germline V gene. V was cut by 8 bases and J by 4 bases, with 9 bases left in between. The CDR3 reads CASRSGYNEQFF. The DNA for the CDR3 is TGTGCCAGCCGCTCCGGGTACAATGAGCAGTTCTTC.

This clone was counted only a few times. The CDR3 DNA sequence: TGTGCCAGCAGTTACTTCGACTATCCCCATTATGAGCAGTTCTTC. Translating it yields CASSYFDYPHYEQFF. The chain couples TRBV6-5 to TRBJ2-1; maybe TRBD2 (5 bases). Germline values: CDR1 MNHEY, CDR2 SVGAGI. The CDR3 has 15 residues. The V end lost 1 base, the J end lost 8 bases, and 15 bases lay between the germline ends.

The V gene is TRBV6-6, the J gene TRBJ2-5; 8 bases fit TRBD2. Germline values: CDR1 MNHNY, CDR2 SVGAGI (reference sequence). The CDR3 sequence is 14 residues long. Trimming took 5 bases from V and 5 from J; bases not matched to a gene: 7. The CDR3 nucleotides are TGTGCCAGCAGTCCAGTGCGGGGGGTGGAGACCCAGTACTTC. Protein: CASSPVRGVETQYF.

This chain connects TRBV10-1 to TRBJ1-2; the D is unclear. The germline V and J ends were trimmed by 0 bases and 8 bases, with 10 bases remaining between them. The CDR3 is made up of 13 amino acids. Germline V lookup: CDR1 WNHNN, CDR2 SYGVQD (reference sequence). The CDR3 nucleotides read TGCGCCAGCAGTGAGTCAGCGTTGGAAGGCTACACCTTC. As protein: CASSESALEGYTF.

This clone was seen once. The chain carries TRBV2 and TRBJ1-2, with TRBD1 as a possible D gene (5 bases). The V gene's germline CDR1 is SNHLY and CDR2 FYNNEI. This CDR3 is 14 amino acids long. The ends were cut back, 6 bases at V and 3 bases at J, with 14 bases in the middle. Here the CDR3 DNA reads TGTGCCAGCAGCGCCAGGGTCAGAGACTATGGCTACACCTTC. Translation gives CASSARVRDYGYTF.

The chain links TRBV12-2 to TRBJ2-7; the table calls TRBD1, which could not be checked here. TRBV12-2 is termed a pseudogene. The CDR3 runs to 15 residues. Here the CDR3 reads CASRLSRTGGYEQYV. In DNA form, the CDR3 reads TGTGCAAGTCGCTTATCCAGGACAGGGGGCTACGAGCAGTACGTC.

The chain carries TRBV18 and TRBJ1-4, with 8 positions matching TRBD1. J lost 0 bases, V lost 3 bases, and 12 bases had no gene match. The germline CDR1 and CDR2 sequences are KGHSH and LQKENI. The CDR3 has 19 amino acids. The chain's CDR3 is CASSPRQGRAPATNEKLFF. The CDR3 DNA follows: TGTGCCAGCTCACCTAGACAGGGGCGAGCTCCTGCAACTAATGAAAAACTGTTTTTT.